This entry concerns a single TCR beta chain. Its antigen is still unknown. The data originate from a study of a mutant IDH1 vaccine in newly diagnosed glioma. Overall study: Most patients had radiochemotherapy with temozolomide before enrollment; others had one alone. General study findings and limits: It seemed that pseudoprogression was not linked to changes in the top peripheral T cell clonotypes.

Germline V gives CDR1 SGDLS, CDR2 YYNGEE. V was cut by 4 bases and J by 7 bases, with 18 bases left in between. The CDR3 spans 16 residues. Sequenced by immunoSEQ multiplex PCR; TCRdb stores in-frame clones only, minus some. The table lists 20,000 to 25,000 clones, 93% of them singletons. This sample's time point: baseline, week 1 (first vaccination visit). Treatment meaning: pre-vaccination baseline after standard-of-care therapy. In every donor, the tumor was a new WHO grade 3 or 4 IDH1-mutant, ATRX-lost astrocytoma. This sample comprised PBMCs, obtained from a glioma patient treated with radiotherapy, temozolomide or both. The clonotype was recovered from a middle-aged man with glioma. The chain joins TRBV9 to TRBJ1-6; D possibly corresponds to TRBD1 (5 bases). CDR3 protein: CASSPGSPTANSPLHF. The CDR3 region has the DNA TGTGCCAGCAGCCCAGGGTCTCCCACTGCCAATTCACCCCTCCACTTT. Combining the CDR3 with reference TRBV9 and TRBJ1-6 gives the whole variable domain DSGVTQTPKHLITATGQRVTLRCSPRSGDLSVYWYQQSLDQGLQFLIQYYNGEERAKGNILERFSAQQFPDLHSELNLSSLELGDSALYFCASSPGSPTANSPLHFGNGTRLTVT.